This passage covers 24 T cell receptor beta chains from one sample sequenced in a study of a mutant IDH1 vaccine in newly diagnosed glioma. This sample's time point: week 11, during vaccination. The content of each vaccine dose was 300 ug of mutant IDH1 20-mer peptide, and topical imiquimod accompanied it. These TCRs' antigens remain unknown. Measured with immunoSEQ multiplex PCR; TCRdb has only the in-frame clones, and not every one. Of 50,000 to 60,000 clones listed, 90% to 95% are singletons. Specimen: PBMCs, collected from a glioma patient whose treatment included an IDH1 peptide vaccine. Receptor source: a man aged 45-60 years with glioma.

The J gene is TRBJ1-2, the V gene TRBV11-1; 8 bases are a match to TRBD1. The CDR3 is 14 residues long. Trimming took 1 base from V and 6 from J; bases not matched to a gene: 4. In germline, CDR1 is SGHAT, CDR2 FQDESV (reference sequence). The CDR3 spells CASSLGTGSDGYTF. Here the CDR3 DNA reads TGTGCCAGCAGCTTAGGGACAGGGAGCGATGGCTACACCTTC.

The CDR3 DNA reads as TGTGCCAGCAGCTTAGACAGATTTATCTACGAGCAGTACTTC. Translated: CASSLDRFIYEQYF. The chain uses TRBV7-2 and TRBJ2-7; no clear D. The CDR3 extends over 14 amino acids. The ends were cut back, 1 base at V and 3 bases at J, with 10 bases in the middle. The germline gives CDR1 SGHTA, CDR2 FQGNSA.

This chain connects TRBV7-2 to TRBJ2-1, with 9 bases that match TRBD2. The CDR3 has 13 amino acids. Germline values: CDR1 SGHTA, CDR2 FQGNSA. V lost 4 bases and J lost 10; bases outside the gene matches: 5. CDR3 region: CASSYYSGGEQFF. CDR3 DNA sequence: TGTGCCAGCAGCTACTATAGCGGGGGCGAGCAGTTCTTC.

A single count supports this clone. The chain is built from TRBV19 and TRBJ1-4; possibly TRBD1 for D (5 bases). The CDR3 contains 15 residues. The V and J ends lost 5 bases and 8 bases respectively, with 18 bases between them. Germline CDR1 LNHDA, CDR2 SQIVND (reference sequence). The CDR3 nucleotides are TGTGCCAGTAGTGACGGGCCAGGGTCCGGGGAAAAACTGTTTTTT. It yields the protein CASSDGPGSGEKLFF.

In the case of this clone: Germline and junction disagree at one end, which may indicate a read error. At the DNA level, this CDR3 is encoded by other sequences in the same sample as well. The chain couples TRBV5-6 to TRBJ2-7, with TRBD1 as a possible D gene (6 bases). Germline V gene sequence: CDR1 SGHDT, CDR2 YYEEEE. The CDR3 sequence is 15 residues long. CDR3 sequence (DNA): TGCGCCAGCAGCTTCAGGGACAAACGCTCCTACGAGCAGTACTTC. Its protein is CASSFRDKRSYEQYF.

The chain combines TRBV27 with TRBJ2-5; D could derive from TRBD1 or TRBD2 (6 bases each). The end of the DNA is better explained by TRBJ2-7, so the J call may be wrong. The length of the CDR3 is 14 residues. Germline assignment: CDR1 MNHEY and CDR2 SMNVEV (reference sequence). Here the CDR3 reads CASRQRGAPYEQYF. In DNA, the CDR3 is TGTGCCAGCAGACAGAGGGGGGCCCCCTACGAGCAGTACTTC.

V is TRBV30 and J is TRBJ2-5; D is unclear. Germline V gives CDR1 GTSNPN, CDR2 SVGIG (reference sequence). This CDR3 comprises 12 residues. With 5 bases removed from V and 2 bases from J, the gap between germline ends came to 9 bases. The CDR3 DNA follows: TGTGCCTGGGCAGCCAGGCAAGAGACCCAGTACTTC. Translated: CAWAARQETQYF.

The chain recombines TRBV28 with TRBJ2-7; 10 bases map to TRBD1. Germline V gene lookup returns CDR1 MDHEN and CDR2 SYDVKM. With 5 bases clipped from V and 6 bases from J, the junction kept 13 bases outside the gene matches. This CDR3 is 16 amino acids long. Written as DNA, the CDR3 is TGTGCCAGCAGTGAAGCGGGACAGGGGCCCCCCTCCGAGCAGTACTTC. This codes for CASSEAGQGPPSEQYF.

The V gene is TRBV5-1, the J gene TRBJ2-5; D gene uncertain. The last part of the DNA fits TRBJ2-7 better; the J call may be wrong. Germline loops: CDR1 SGHRS, CDR2 YFSETQ. The CDR3 spans 14 residues. In DNA, the CDR3 is TGCGCCAGCAGCTTGAAGCCCAGCTCCTACGAGCAGTACTTC. It specifies CASSLKPSSYEQYF.

This chain uses TRBV5-8 with TRBJ2-7, with 12 bases matching TRBD1. J was trimmed by 4 bases and V by 6 bases; bases with no gene match: 5. The CDR3 sequence is 14 residues long. Germline loops: CDR1 SGHTS, CDR2 YDEGEE. DNA of the CDR3: TGTGCCAGCACCCCGGGACAGGGGGCTTACGAGCAGTACTTC. This gives the protein CASTPGQGAYEQYF.

To note about this clone: Other DNA sequences in this sample translate to the same CDR3. V and J are TRBV7-9 and TRBJ1-6; the match to TRBD1 covers 7 bases. The CDR3 runs to 16 residues. The junction had 3 bases not matched to a gene; V was cut back by 1 base and J by 3 bases. CDR1 is SEHNR, CDR2 FQNEAQ, per germline (reference sequence). CDR3 protein: CASSLGQGFYNSPLHF. Here the CDR3 DNA reads TGTGCCAGCAGCTTAGGACAGGGTTTCTATAATTCACCCCTCCACTTT.

The V call is TRBV2, the J call TRBJ2-5, with a possible D match to TRBD2 (7 bases). The germline gives CDR1 SNHLY, CDR2 FYNNEI. This CDR3 has 16 residues. V lost 2 bases and J lost 2, with 15 bases in between. The CDR3 DNA sequence: TGTGCCAGCAGTGAAAGGGGGAGCGGGGCACAAGAGACCCAGTACTTC. This gives the protein CASSERGSGAQETQYF.

The chain employs TRBV18 and TRBJ2-7; 7 bases line up with TRBD1. CDR1 is KGHSH and CDR2 is LQKENI in the germline V gene. The CDR3 loop spans 14 amino acids. J gave up 3 bases and V 5 bases, and 7 bases lay outside the gene matches. CDR3 sequence (DNA): TGTGCCAGCTCATCCGGGACAGCTGTCTACGAGCAGTACTTC. Protein: CASSSGTAVYEQYF. The entire variable domain, with the rest obtained from reference TRBV18 and TRBJ2-7, is as follows: NAGVMQNPRHLVRRRGQEARLRCSPMKGHSHVYWYRQLPEEGLKFMVYLQKENIIDESGMPKERFSAEFPKEGPSILRIQQVVRGDSAAYFCASSSGTAVYEQYFGPGTRLTVT.

The chain recombines TRBV19 with TRBJ2-5; 7 bases align to TRBD2. The germline V gene has CDR1 LNHDA and CDR2 SQIVND (reference sequence). The ends lost 6 bases at V and 5 bases at J; junction bases unmatched: 3. This CDR3 region has 12 residues. In DNA form, the CDR3 reads TGTGCCAGTAGGCAAGCGGGGGAGACCCAGTACTTC. It specifies CASRQAGETQYF. Variable domain in full (rest from reference TRBV19 and TRBJ2-5): DGGITQSPKYLFRKEGQNVTLSCEQNLNHDAMYWYRQDPGQGLRLIYYSQIVNDFQKGDIAEGYSVSREKKESFPLTVTSAQKNPTAFYLCASRQAGETQYFGPGTRLLVL.

The rearrangement links TRBV5-1 to TRBJ2-7, with TRBD2 identical over 7 bases. V dropped 9 bases and J dropped 6; count of bases not matched to a gene: 18. In germline, CDR1 is SGHRS, CDR2 YFSETQ. The CDR3 has 15 residues. The CDR3 loop reads CATLRLSAGTCEQYF. The CDR3 nucleotides are TGCGCCACTCTTCGACTGTCAGCGGGGACCTGCGAGCAGTACTTC.

The V and J genes are TRBV7-9 and TRBJ1-2; TRBD1 is a possible D gene (6 bases). The CDR3 is made up of 13 amino acids. V gave up 9 bases and J gave up 4 bases, with 15 bases separating them. Germline CDR1 reads SEHNR; CDR2 reads FQNEAQ (reference sequence). CDR3 nucleotide sequence: TGTGCCAGTGGGGGGGGGCTGGGCTATGGCTACACCTTC. This gives the protein CASGGGLGYGYTF. Variable domain in full (rest from reference TRBV7-9 and TRBJ1-2): DTGVSQNPRHKITKRGQNVTFRCDPISEHNRLYWYRQTLGQGPEFLTYFQNEAQLEKSRLLSDRFSAERPKGSFSTLEIQRTEQGDSAMYLCASGGGLGYGYTFGSGTRLTVV.

The V call is TRBV6-1, the J call TRBJ1-4; 7 bases map to TRBD1. The CDR3 runs 14 residues. The J segment lost 8 bases and the V segment lost 4 bases, leaving 7 bases of the junction unmatched. Germline V gene sequence: CDR1 MNHNS, CDR2 SASEGT. In DNA form, the CDR3 reads TGTGCCAGCAGTGTACGGGACAGTCGAGAAAAACTGTTTTTT. Amino acid sequence: CASSVRDSREKLFF.

This clone was counted a single time. V and J are TRBV9 and TRBJ2-1; no firm D call. CDR3 length equals 15 residues. Germline assignment: CDR1 SGDLS and CDR2 YYNGEE. The V end lost 0 bases, the J end lost 5 bases, and 12 bases lay between the germline ends. The CDR3 DNA reads TGTGCCAGCAGCGTAGCGGGCCGGGTCCACAATGAGCAGTTCTTC. Its protein is CASSVAGRVHNEQFF.

The rearrangement uses TRBV9 and TRBJ2-5; 8 nucleotides match TRBD2. The V and J ends lost 0 bases and 4 bases, in that order; junction bases with no gene match: 8. This CDR3 region has 16 residues. The V gene's germline CDR1 is SGDLS and CDR2 YYNGEE. CDR3: CASSVASGSNAETQYF. CDR3 sequence (DNA): TGTGCCAGCAGCGTAGCCAGCGGGAGTAACGCAGAGACCCAGTACTTC.

This clone showed up just once. The CDR3 protein is CASSLEGGRGAGELFF. In DNA form, the CDR3 reads TGTGCCAGCAGTTTAGAAGGCGGGAGAGGAGCCGGGGAGCTGTTTTTT. The J gene is TRBJ2-2, the V gene TRBV27; 7 bases map to TRBD2. CDR1 is MNHEY, CDR2 SMNVEV, per germline (reference sequence). This CDR3 comprises 16 residues. V lost 2 bases, J lost 6 bases, and 9 bases stayed unmatched.

Turning to this clone: Sequence at one end of the junction differs from germline and may be a read error. The chain uses TRBV28 and TRBJ2-7; 7 bases align to TRBD2. The germline CDR1 and CDR2 sequences are MDHEN and SYDVKM. This CDR3 is built from 15 residues. CDR3 protein: CASSFSAGTTYGQYF. The CDR3 region has the DNA TGTGCCAGCAGTTTTTCCGCCGGGACTACTTACGGGCAGTACTTC.

The chain employs TRBV7-3 and TRBJ2-3, with 9 bases fitting TRBD1. The CDR3 length is 15 residues. Per the germline V gene, CDR1 is SGHTA and CDR2 is FQGTGA. With 5 bases clipped from V and 5 bases from J, the junction kept 8 bases outside the gene matches. In DNA, the CDR3 is TGTGCCAGCAGCCATAGGGACAGGGCCAGAGATACGCAGTATTTT. Translation: CASSHRDRARDTQYF.

The V call is TRBV7-9, the J call TRBJ2-6; TRBD2 aligns across 7 bases. With 5 bases clipped from V and 0 bases from J, the junction kept 13 bases outside the gene matches. CDR1 is SEHNR, CDR2 FQNEAQ, per germline (reference sequence). This CDR3 contains 19 residues. CDR3 sequence: CASSPTFGGFSSGANVLTF. DNA of the CDR3: TGTGCCAGCAGCCCGACCTTCGGGGGGTTTTCCTCTGGGGCCAACGTCCTGACTTTC. The variable domain in full, with the rest retrieved from reference TRBV7-9 and TRBJ2-6, is DTGVSQNPRHKITKRGQNVTFRCDPISEHNRLYWYRQTLGQGPEFLTYFQNEAQLEKSRLLSDRFSAERPKGSFSTLEIQRTEQGDSAMYLCASSPTFGGFSSGANVLTFGAGSRLTVL.

This clone is labeled medium-sized (0.01 to 0.1%). The chain is built from TRBV7-9 and TRBJ2-1, with D perhaps given as TRBD1 or TRBD2 (5 bases each). Between the trimmed V and J ends, which lost 4 bases and 4 bases, there was a span of 23 bases. The CDR3 sequence is 18 residues long. CDR1 is SEHNR, CDR2 FQNEAQ, per germline (reference sequence). DNA of the CDR3: TGTGCCAGCAGCTCGCCGGTTGGGACGGCAGGCGGGTACAATGAGCAGTTCTTC. Protein: CASSSPVGTAGGYNEQFF.